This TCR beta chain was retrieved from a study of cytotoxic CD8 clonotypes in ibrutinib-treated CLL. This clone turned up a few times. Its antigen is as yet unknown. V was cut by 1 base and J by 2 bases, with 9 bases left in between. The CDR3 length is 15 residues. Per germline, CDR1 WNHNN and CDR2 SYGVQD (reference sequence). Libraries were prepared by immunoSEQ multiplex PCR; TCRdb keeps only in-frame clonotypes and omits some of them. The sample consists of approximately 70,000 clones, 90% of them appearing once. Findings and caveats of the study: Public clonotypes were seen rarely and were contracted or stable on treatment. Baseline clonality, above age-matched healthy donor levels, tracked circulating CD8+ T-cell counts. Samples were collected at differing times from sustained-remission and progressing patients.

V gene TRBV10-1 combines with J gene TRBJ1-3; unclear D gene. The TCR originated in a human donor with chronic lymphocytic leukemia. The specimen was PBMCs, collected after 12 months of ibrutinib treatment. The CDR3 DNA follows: TGCGCCAGCAGTGAGTTTGGGGAAACTGGAAACACCATATATTTT. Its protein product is CASSEFGETGNTIYF.